These 18 T cell receptor delta chains were sequenced from one sample in a study of fetal and pediatric gammadelta thymocytes. TCRdb re-processed the reads via CATT. The sample records 1,500 to 2,500 delta-chain clones, around 25% being singletons. The sample comprised non-Vgamma9Vdelta2 gamma-delta T cells from the thymus. Subset noted: CD3+gammadeltaTCR+ thymocytes not co-expressing Vgamma9 and Vdelta2. All receptors come from a child who underwent cardiac surgery and was recorded as healthy.

In its sample, this clone ranks as medium-sized (0.01 to 0.1%). The chain links TRDV1 to TRDJ1; 12 bases are shared with TRDD3. V gave up 5 bases and J gave up 4 bases; unmatched junction bases: 23. Germline values: CDR1 TSWWSYY, CDR2 QGS. The CDR3 sequence is 21 residues long. The chain's CDR3 is CALGLLPFLRLGDTESDKLIF. The CDR3 DNA follows: TGTGCTCTTGGGTTATTACCATTCCTGCGGCTGGGGGATACGGAAAGCGATAAACTCATCTTT.

Turning to this clone: This sequence may be a read error, since a much larger clone differs from it by one base. V is TRAV29/DV5 and J is TRDJ1; 7 nucleotides align to TRDD3. The CDR3 loop spans 15 amino acids. Trimming removed 7 bases from V and 7 bases from J; junction bases left unmatched: 19. CDR1 is NSMFDY, CDR2 ISSIKDK, per germline. CDR3 protein: CAFLAGGSRKGKLIF. For the CDR3, the DNA is TGTGCATTCTTAGCTGGGGGCTCCCGAAAGGGTAAACTCATCTTT.

With regard to this clone: The junction shows a germline mismatch at one end, possibly a read error. V usage is TRDV1 and J usage is TRDJ1, with 10 bases aligning to TRDD3. CDR3 length: 26 residues. The germline gives CDR1 TSWWSYY, CDR2 QGS. CDR3 nucleotide sequence: TGTGCTCTTGGGAAACTCATACGCTCCCGGTCCTATTGTCGCTCCACTGGGGGATGTAGAACCGATAAACTCATCTTT. It encodes CALGKLIRSRSYCRSTGGCRTDKLIF.

This clone counts as large. The chain combines TRDV1 with TRDJ2, with TRDD3 matching 7 bases. The CDR3 consists of 21 residues. Per germline, CDR1 TSWWSYY and CDR2 QGS. The V segment lost 0 bases and the J segment 4 bases; nucleotides outside the gene matches: 20. CDR3 sequence (DNA): TGTGCTCTTGGGGAACTTCCGATTACGAGTACTGGGGTGCTACCGACAGCACAACTCTTCTTT. It encodes CALGELPITSTGVLPTAQLFF.

Turning to this clone: This sequence may be a read error, since a much larger clone differs from it by one base. The V and J genes are TRAV36/DV7 and TRDJ1, with TRDD3 matching over 13 bases. V was pared by 5 bases and J by 1 base, with 14 bases of the junction left unmatched. The CDR3 sequence is 18 residues long. In germline, CDR1 is VTNFRS, CDR2 LTSSGIE (reference sequence). The CDR3 nucleotides are TGTGCTGTCCGATACCTTCATACTGGGGGATACGTCACCGATAAACTCATCTTT. Translation: CAVRYLHTGGYVTDKLIF.

By sample fraction, this clone is large. The chain carries TRDV1 and TRDJ1; possible D gene TRDD3, 6 bases. V lost 6 bases and J 0 bases, leaving 23 bases between the germline ends. This CDR3 spans 18 amino acids. Germline V gene lookup returns CDR1 TSWWSYY and CDR2 QGS. CDR3 nucleotide sequence: TGTGCTCTTGGCCTTCGATTACCGGGGGACCTAGACACCGATAAACTCATCTTT. This sequence encodes CALGLRLPGDLDTDKLIF.

This clone is termed medium-sized (0.01 to 0.1%). The V gene is TRDV1, the J gene TRDJ2, with TRDD3 identical over 8 bases. The V and J ends lost 4 bases and 3 bases, in that order; junction bases with no gene match: 7. The length of the CDR3 is 16 residues. Germline-derived CDR1 and CDR2 are TSWWSYY and QGS. In DNA, the CDR3 is TGTGCTCTTGGGGTCCTTAGGGGATACCTGACAGCACAACTCTTCTTT. Translated, it gives CALGVLRGYLTAQLFF.

As to this clone: A much larger clonotype is one base distant, so this may be a read error. This chain links TRDV1 with TRDJ1, with TRDD3 matching over 7 bases. Germline V gene sequence: CDR1 TSWWSYY, CDR2 QGS. The CDR3 totals 24 residues. The DNA of the CDR3 is TGTGCTCGTGGGGAACTCTCGGTATTCCCTGGAGGGCTGGGGGTCCCCCCGTACACCGATAAACTCATCTTT. This gives the protein CARGELSVFPGGLGVPPYTDKLIF.

Points on this clone: A far larger clone differs by one base, so this is likely a read error. Other DNA sequences in the same sample also yield this CDR3. The chain joins TRAV38-2/DV8 to TRDJ1; 7 bases align to TRDD3. Losses at the gene ends were 5 bases for V and 0 bases for J; bases not matched to a gene: 28. From germline, CDR1 is TSESDYY and CDR2 QEAYKQQN. The CDR3 extends over 22 amino acids. The CDR3 bases are TGTGCTTATAGCCCCCGTATAAACTTCTTCTACTGGGGAATAGGGGACACCGATAAACTCATCTTT. The encoded protein is CAYSPRINFFYWGIGDTDKLIF.

In its sample, this clone is large. Other DNA sequences of this sample code for an identical CDR3. This chain uses TRDV3 with TRDJ1; 12 bases fit TRDD3. Germline V gene sequence: CDR1 TVYSNPD, CDR2 GDNSRS (reference sequence). Trimming cost V 2 bases and J 12 bases; bases outside gene matches: 16. The CDR3 consists of 15 residues. CDR3 sequence: CAFCASWGIRDPVIF. DNA of the CDR3: TGTGCCTTTTGTGCATCCTGGGGGATACGCGATCCCGTCATCTTT.

On this clone: Since a much larger clone is just one base distant, this may be a read error. The rearrangement links TRDV1 to TRDJ1, with D maybe TRDD3 (5 bases). CDR1 TSWWSYY and CDR2 QGS come from the germline V gene. The CDR3 is made up of 16 amino acids. This CDR3 is CARGELEKNYTDKLIF. CDR3 DNA sequence: TGTGCTCGTGGGGAACTAGAAAAAAATTACACCGATAAACTCATCTTT.

A word on this clone: A far larger clone is off by one base, so a read error is likely. The sample contains more than one DNA sequence encoding this CDR3. The chain has TRDV2 and TRDJ1, with D hard to call. Trimming took off 5 bases at V and 0 bases at J, with 18 bases between the two ends. Germline assignment: CDR1 GEAIGNYY and CDR2 EKD. This CDR3 has 16 residues. The DNA of the CDR3 is TGTGCCTGTGCCCATCCTCCTGTCCCTTACACCGATAAACTCATCTTT. Protein: CACAHPPVPYTDKLIF.

Turning to this clone: Because the CDR3's place on the DNA is in doubt, the DNA is left out and the CDR3 is given as listed by TCRdb. V gene TRDV1 combines with J gene TRDJ1; the table assigns TRDD3, which was not confirmed against the DNA. Per germline, CDR1 TSWWSYY and CDR2 QGS. Termini included, the CDR3 measures 22 amino acids. CDR3 residues: CALCWAAHGKLGGSSNTDKLIF.

In this sample, this clone is large. The chain links TRDV2 to TRDJ3; 10 bases align to TRDD3. The CDR3 is 22 amino acids. J gave up 1 base and V 0 bases, and 14 bases lay outside the gene matches. Germline V lookup: CDR1 GEAIGNYY, CDR2 EKD. CDR3 nucleotide sequence: TGTGCCTGTGACACCGAGGGACTGGGGGATTCTGCTGGGTCCTGGGACACCCGACAGATGTTTTTC. Protein sequence: CACDTEGLGDSAGSWDTRQMFF.

This clone is judged medium-sized. The chain joins TRDV1 to TRDJ1; perhaps TRDD3 as D (6 bases). Trimming cost V 0 bases and J 0 bases, with 23 bases left between them. Looked up from germline, CDR1 is TSWWSYY and CDR2 is QGS. The CDR3 consists of 20 residues. CDR3 coding DNA: TGTGCTCTTGGGGAACTAGTCGGCGGGTCCGGGGGAGTGCACACCGATAAACTCATCTTT. Translating gives CALGELVGGSGGVHTDKLIF.

By share, this clone ranks as medium-sized. The chain carries TRDV1 and TRDJ1, with 10 bases that match TRDD3. The germline V gene has CDR1 TSWWSYY and CDR2 QGS. V dropped 0 bases and J dropped 0; count of bases not matched to a gene: 19. CDR3 length: 22 residues. CDR3: CALGELVPYDGGIRRYTDKLIF. CDR3 coding DNA: TGTGCTCTTGGGGAACTAGTCCCCTACGACGGGGGGATACGCCGATACACCGATAAACTCATCTTT.

Points on this clone: Given a far larger clone just one base away, this is likely a sequencing read error. This rearrangement joins TRDV1 to TRDJ2; 7 positions agree with TRDD3. Trimming at V came to 0 bases and at J to 4 bases, leaving 20 bases not matched to a gene. Germline lookup yields CDR1 TSWWSYY and CDR2 QGS. CDR3 length equals 21 residues. CDR3 in amino acids: CALGELPITSTGVLQTAQLFF. For the CDR3, the DNA is TGTGCTCTTGGGGAACTTCCGATTACGAGTACTGGGGTGCTACAGACAGCACAACTCTTCTTT.

This clone was seen only a few times. The rearrangement links TRDV1 to TRDJ1; maybe TRDD3 (6 bases). Germline V CDR1 and CDR2: TSWWSYY, QGS. The CDR3 runs 25 residues. V shed 2 bases and J shed 0 bases, with 40 bases lying between them. This chain's CDR3 is CALGEGQEDLQLKGDTPSYTDKLIF. DNA of the CDR3: TGTGCTCTTGGGGAAGGCCAGGAGGACCTACAGTTAAAGGGGGACACTCCTTCGTACACCGATAAACTCATCTTT.